This paragraph covers one T cell receptor beta chain sequence. The record originates from a study of blood T cell repertoires in COVID-19. TCRdb's copy holds only in-frame clones and misses some; the assay was immunoSEQ multiplex PCR. Of over 150,000 clones in the sample, less than 95% were seen once. Trimming shortened V by 1 base and J by 4 bases, and 8 bases separated the two germline ends. CDR1 MGHDK and CDR2 SYGVNS come from the germline V gene. The CDR3 has 14 amino acids. This TCR was recovered from a man in his forties or fifties with acute or convalescent COVID-19. What was sequenced was peripheral blood. This chain uses TRBV25-1 with TRBJ1-5, with D possibly matching TRBD1 (5 bases). CDR3 amino acids: CASSESGGNQPQHF. CDR3 bases: TGTGCCAGCAGTGAATCGGGGGGTAATCAGCCCCAGCATTTT.